Each of the 8 T cell receptor beta chains below was sequenced from the same sample in a study of post-analysis software for immune sequencing data. The study, taken as a whole, reports: Controls showed lower frequencies than patients for roughly 5 TRBV segments, and TRBV5-6, TRBV5-1 and TRBV20-1 were among these.

Included in the TCR beta cDNA libraries were unique molecular identifiers. TCRdb itself ran the PCR reads through MiXCR, one entry per CDR3 protein. Altogether just over 250,000 distinct CDR3 sequences are present, 30% to 45% being singletons, with the ten largest covering approximately 4.6%. These receptors lack a known antigen. Sequences were obtained from blood. These receptors originate from a girl aged 5-17 years with multiple sclerosis.

CDR3: CASSQTGGNEQFF. In DNA form, the CDR3 reads TGTGCCAGCAGTCAAACAGGGGGGAATGAGCAGTTCTTC. The chain combines TRBV11-1 with TRBJ2-1, with 8 positions matching TRBD1. The V segment lost 6 bases and the J segment 7 bases; nucleotides outside the gene matches: 5. This CDR3 has 13 residues. The germline V gene encodes CDR1 SGHAT and CDR2 FQDESV (reference sequence). The whole variable domain, remainder taken from reference TRBV11-1 and TRBJ2-1, is EAEVAQSPRYKITEKSQAVAFWCDPISGHATLYWYRQILGQGPELLVQFQDESVVDDSQLPKDRFSAERLKGVDSTLKIQPAELGDSAMYLCASSQTGGNEQFFGPGTRLTVL.

V is TRBV4-1 and J is TRBJ2-2, with 9 bases matching TRBD1. The germline V gene has CDR1 MGHRA and CDR2 YSYEKL. The CDR3 contains 17 residues. The V segment lost 5 bases and the J segment 6 bases; nucleotides outside the gene matches: 13. The CDR3 here is CASSVEGAQGAAGELFF. CDR3 nucleotide sequence: TGCGCCAGCAGCGTCGAGGGGGCACAGGGGGCCGCCGGGGAGCTGTTTTTT.

This clonotype came up many times. The genes are TRBV12-3 or TRBV12-4 and TRBJ1-5; 8 positions agree with TRBD1. The J segment lost 0 bases and the V segment lost 7 bases, leaving 5 bases of the junction unmatched. The CDR3 consists of 15 residues. The chain's CDR3 is CASKPRGPSNQPQHF. Here the CDR3 DNA reads TGTGCCAGCAAACCCAGGGGGCCTAGCAATCAGCCCCAGCATTTT.

Turning to this clonotype: A much larger clone is a single base away; this may be a read error. The chain links TRBV12-3 or TRBV12-4 to TRBJ1-5, with TRBD1 as a possible D gene (5 bases). The CDR3 sequence is 14 residues long. V lost 4 bases and J lost 1, with 8 bases in between. The CDR3 region has the DNA TGTGCCAGCAGTTGCGACAGAAGCAATCAGCCCCAGCATTTT. Protein: CASSCDRSNQPQHF.

The chain joins TRBV28 to TRBJ1-1, with D possibly matching TRBD1 (6 bases). This CDR3 contains 15 residues. Germline V gene lookup returns CDR1 MDHEN and CDR2 SYDVKM. The V gene lost 8 bases and the J gene lost 6 bases, with 22 bases spanning the gap. CDR3 nucleotides: TGTGCCAGCGGAGATTCCGGGACACCGGGCGCTGAAGCTTTCTTT. Translating it yields CASGDSGTPGAEAFF.

As concerns this clonotype: A much bigger clone sits one base away, suggesting this may be a read error. The rearrangement links TRBV15 to TRBJ2-5, with D tentatively TRBD1 or TRBD2 (6 bases each). Germline V gene data show CDR1 as LNHNV and CDR2 as YYDKDF (reference sequence). CDR3 length: 15 amino acids. The CDR3 region is CATSGGPSGQGTQYF. The CDR3 region has the DNA TGTGCCACCAGCGGGGGCCCCAGCGGGCAAGGGACCCAGTACTTC.

This clonotype was seen at least ten times. This chain joins TRBV24-1 and TRBJ2-5; 7 bases match TRBD1. Germline V gene sequence: CDR1 KGHDR, CDR2 SFDVKD. V shed 2 bases, J shed 5 bases, and the junction held 10 bases outside the gene matches. This CDR3 contains 16 residues. CDR3 sequence (DNA): TGTGCCACCAGTGATTCCGACAGGGTGATGGCGGAGACCCAGTACTTC. The encoded protein is CATSDSDRVMAETQYF.

This chain connects TRBV24-1 to TRBJ2-5; TRBD1 aligns across 8 bases. The V and J ends lost 4 bases and 4 bases, in that order; junction bases with no gene match: 7. The germline gives CDR1 KGHDR, CDR2 SFDVKD. The CDR3 has 15 residues. The CDR3 DNA is TGTGCCACCAGTGACGATGACAGGGGTCGAGAGACCCAGTACTTC. It encodes CATSDDDRGRETQYF.